This record covers a single T cell receptor (beta chain). Assay: immunoSEQ multiplex PCR; the TCRdb copy retains only in-frame clones and omits some. The table records approximately 210,000 clones, around 82% of them present only once. V was trimmed by 0 bases and J by 2 bases, leaving 14 bases between them. Per germline, CDR1 LNHNV and CDR2 YYDKDF (reference sequence). The CDR3 is made up of 17 amino acids. This record comes from a study of blood T cell repertoires in COVID-19. The sequenced sample was peripheral blood. V and J are TRBV15 and TRBJ1-5, with D perhaps matching TRBD1 (6 bases). This clonotype was sampled from a woman between 40 and 55 years old with acute or convalescent COVID-19. CDR3: CATSREGALVGNQPQHF. The CDR3 bases are TGTGCCACCAGCAGAGAGGGGGCCCTAGTCGGCAATCAGCCCCAGCATTTT.